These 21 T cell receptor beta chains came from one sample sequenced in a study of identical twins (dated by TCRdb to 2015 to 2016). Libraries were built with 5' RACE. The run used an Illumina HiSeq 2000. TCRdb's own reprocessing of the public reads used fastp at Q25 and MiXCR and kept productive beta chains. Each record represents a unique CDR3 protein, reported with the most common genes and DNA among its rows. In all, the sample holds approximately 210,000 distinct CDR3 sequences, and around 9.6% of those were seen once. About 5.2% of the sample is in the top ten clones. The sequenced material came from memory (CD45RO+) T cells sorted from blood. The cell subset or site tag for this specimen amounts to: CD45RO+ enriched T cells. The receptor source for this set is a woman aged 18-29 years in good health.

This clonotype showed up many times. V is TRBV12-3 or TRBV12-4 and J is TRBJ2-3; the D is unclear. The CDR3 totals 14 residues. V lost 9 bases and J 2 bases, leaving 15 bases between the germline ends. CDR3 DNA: TGTGCCAGTACAGCCCGAACCCCCACAGATACGCAGTATTTT. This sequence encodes CASTARTPTDTQYF.

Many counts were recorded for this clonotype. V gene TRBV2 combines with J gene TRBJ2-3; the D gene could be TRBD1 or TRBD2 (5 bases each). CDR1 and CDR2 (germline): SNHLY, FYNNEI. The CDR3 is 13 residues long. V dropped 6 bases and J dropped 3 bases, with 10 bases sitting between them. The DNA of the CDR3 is TGTGCCAGCAGAAACAGGAGGACAGATACGCAGTATTTT. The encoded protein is CASRNRRTDTQYF.

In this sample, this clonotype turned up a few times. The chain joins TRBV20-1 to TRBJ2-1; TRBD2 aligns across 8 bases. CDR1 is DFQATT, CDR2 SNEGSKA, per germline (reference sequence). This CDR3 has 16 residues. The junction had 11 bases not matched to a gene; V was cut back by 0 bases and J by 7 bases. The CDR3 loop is CSARDLREGLKNEQFF. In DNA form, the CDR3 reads TGCAGTGCTAGAGATCTACGGGAGGGCCTAAAGAATGAGCAGTTCTTC.

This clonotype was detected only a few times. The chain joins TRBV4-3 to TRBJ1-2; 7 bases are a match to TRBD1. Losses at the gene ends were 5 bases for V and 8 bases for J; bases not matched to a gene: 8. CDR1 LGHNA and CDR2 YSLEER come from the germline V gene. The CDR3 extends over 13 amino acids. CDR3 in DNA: TGCGCCAGCAGCTCCAGGGGGACGGGCGGCTACACCTTC. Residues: CASSSRGTGGYTF.

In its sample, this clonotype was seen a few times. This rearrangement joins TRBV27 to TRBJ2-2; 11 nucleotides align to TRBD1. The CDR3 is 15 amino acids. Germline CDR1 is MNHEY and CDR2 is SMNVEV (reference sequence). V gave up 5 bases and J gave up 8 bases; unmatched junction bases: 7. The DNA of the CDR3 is TGTGCCAGCAGTCCTCGGACAGGGGGCGGTGGGGAGCTGTTTTTT. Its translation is CASSPRTGGGGELFF.

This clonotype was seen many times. Here the CDR3 DNA reads TGTGCCAGCAGCCCGCCACTAGCGGGGGGTGAGCAGTTCTTC. This gives the protein CASSPPLAGGEQFF. This rearrangement joins TRBV3-1 to TRBJ2-1; 12 positions agree with TRBD2. This CDR3 comprises 14 residues. V shed 4 bases and J 9 bases; nucleotides not matched to a gene: 4. Germline V CDR1 and CDR2: LGHDT, YNNKEL (reference sequence).

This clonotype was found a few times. CDR3 sequence: CASSPMSSYEQYF. CDR3 bases: TGTGCCAGCAGTCCCATGAGCTCCTACGAGCAGTACTTC. J is TRBJ2-7 and V is TRBV11-2, with D unresolved. Trimming cost V 6 bases and J 0 bases, with 9 bases left between them. Per germline, CDR1 SGHAT and CDR2 FQNNGV. The CDR3 totals 13 residues.

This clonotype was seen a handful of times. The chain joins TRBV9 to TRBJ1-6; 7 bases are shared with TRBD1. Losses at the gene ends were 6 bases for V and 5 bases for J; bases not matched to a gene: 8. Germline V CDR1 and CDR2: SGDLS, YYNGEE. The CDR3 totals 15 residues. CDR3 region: CASTPQGGHNSPLHF. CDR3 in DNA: TGTGCCAGCACGCCCCAGGGGGGTCATAATTCACCCCTCCACTTT.

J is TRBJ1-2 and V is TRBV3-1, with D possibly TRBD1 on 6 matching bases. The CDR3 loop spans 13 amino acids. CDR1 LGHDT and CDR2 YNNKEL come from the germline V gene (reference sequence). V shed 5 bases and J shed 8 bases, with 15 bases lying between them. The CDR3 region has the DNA TGTGCCAGCAGCACACAGGGCACTGGGGGCTACACCTTC. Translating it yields CASSTQGTGGYTF.

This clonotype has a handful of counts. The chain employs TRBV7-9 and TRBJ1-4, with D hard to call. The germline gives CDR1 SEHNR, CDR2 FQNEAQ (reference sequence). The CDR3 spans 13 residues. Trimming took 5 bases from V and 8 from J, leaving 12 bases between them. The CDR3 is CASSTSGGEKLFF. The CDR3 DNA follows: TGTGCCAGCAGCACGTCTGGTGGGGAAAAACTGTTTTTT.

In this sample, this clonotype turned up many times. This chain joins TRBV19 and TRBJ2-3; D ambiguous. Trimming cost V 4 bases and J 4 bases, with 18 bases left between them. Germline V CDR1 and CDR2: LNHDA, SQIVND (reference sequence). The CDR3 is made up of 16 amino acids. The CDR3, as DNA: TGTGCCAGTAGTACCTACGATTCCAGCCTCCCAGATACGCAGTATTTT. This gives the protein CASSTYDSSLPDTQYF.

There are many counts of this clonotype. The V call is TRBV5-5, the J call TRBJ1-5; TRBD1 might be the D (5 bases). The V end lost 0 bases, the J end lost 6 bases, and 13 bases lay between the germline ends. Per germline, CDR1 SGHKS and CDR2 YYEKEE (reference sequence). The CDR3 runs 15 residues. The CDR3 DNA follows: TGTGCCAGCAGCTTGGTACCAGGGATAACTCAGCCCCAGCATTTT. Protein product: CASSLVPGITQPQHF. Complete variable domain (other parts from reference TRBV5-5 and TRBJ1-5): DAGVTQSPTHLIKTRGQQVTLRCSPISGHKSVSWYQQVLGQGPQFIFQYYEKEERGRGNFPDRFSARQFPNYSSELNVNALLLGDSALYLCASSLVPGITQPQHFGDGTRLSIL.

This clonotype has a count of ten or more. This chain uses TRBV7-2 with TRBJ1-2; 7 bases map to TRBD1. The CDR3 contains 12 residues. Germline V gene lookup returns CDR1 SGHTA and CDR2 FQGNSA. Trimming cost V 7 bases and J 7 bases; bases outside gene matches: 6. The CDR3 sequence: CASTSGGGGYTF. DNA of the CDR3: TGTGCCAGCACCTCAGGGGGGGGTGGCTACACCTTC.

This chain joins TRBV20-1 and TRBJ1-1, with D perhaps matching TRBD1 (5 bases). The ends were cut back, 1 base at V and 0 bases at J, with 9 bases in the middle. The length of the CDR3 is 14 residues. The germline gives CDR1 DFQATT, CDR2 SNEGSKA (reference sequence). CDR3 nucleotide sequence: TGCAGTGCTAGAGCGGGGCATTTGAACACTGAAGCTTTCTTT. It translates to CSARAGHLNTEAFF.

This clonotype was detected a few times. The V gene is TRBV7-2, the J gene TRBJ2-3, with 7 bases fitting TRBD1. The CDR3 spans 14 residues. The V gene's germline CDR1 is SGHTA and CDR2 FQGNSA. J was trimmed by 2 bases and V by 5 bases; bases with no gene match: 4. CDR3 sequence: CASSPDRTTDTQYF. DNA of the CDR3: TGTGCCAGCAGCCCGGACAGGACCACAGATACGCAGTATTTT.

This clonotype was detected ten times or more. Written as DNA, the CDR3 is TGTGCCAGCAGTCCAGACGGAGGGGTATATGGCTACACCTTC. This translates into CASSPDGGVYGYTF. The genes are TRBV7-9 and TRBJ1-2, with D tentatively TRBD1 (5 bases). This CDR3 region has 14 residues. Germline V gives CDR1 SEHNR, CDR2 FQNEAQ (reference sequence). Deletions cut 6 bases from V and 5 bases from J, with 16 bases between.

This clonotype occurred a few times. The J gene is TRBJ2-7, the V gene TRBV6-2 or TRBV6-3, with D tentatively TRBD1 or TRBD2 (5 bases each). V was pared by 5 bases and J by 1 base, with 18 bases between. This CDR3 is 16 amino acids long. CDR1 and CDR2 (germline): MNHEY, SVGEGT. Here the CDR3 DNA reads TGTGCCAGCAGTCGCCTCCGGGCTGGGGGATCCTACGAGCAGTACTTC. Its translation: CASSRLRAGGSYEQYF.

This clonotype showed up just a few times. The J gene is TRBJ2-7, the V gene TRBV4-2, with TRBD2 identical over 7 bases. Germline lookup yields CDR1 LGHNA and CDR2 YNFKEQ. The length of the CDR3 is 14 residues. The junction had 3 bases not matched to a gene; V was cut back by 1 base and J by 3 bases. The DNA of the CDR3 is TGTGCCAGCAGCCAAGGGTCTAGCGGCTACGAGCAGTACTTC. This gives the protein CASSQGSSGYEQYF.

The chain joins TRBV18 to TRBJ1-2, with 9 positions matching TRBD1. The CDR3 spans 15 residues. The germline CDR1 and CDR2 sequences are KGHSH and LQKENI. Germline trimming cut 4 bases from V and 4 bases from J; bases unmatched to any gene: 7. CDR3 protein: CASSQPGQGFYGYTF. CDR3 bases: TGTGCCAGCTCACAGCCGGGACAGGGATTCTATGGCTACACCTTC.

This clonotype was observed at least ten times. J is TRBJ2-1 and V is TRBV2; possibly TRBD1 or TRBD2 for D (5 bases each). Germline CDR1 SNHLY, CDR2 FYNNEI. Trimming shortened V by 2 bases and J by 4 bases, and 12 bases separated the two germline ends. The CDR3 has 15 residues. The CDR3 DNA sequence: TGTGCCAGCAGTGAAACCCGAGGGGAATACAATGAGCAGTTCTTC. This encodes CASSETRGEYNEQFF.

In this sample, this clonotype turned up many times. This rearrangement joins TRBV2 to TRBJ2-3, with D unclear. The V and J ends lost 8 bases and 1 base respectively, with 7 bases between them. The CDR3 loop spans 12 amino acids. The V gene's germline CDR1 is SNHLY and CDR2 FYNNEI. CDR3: CASSPRTDTQYF. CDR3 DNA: TGTGCCAGCTCCCCCCGCACAGATACGCAGTATTTT.